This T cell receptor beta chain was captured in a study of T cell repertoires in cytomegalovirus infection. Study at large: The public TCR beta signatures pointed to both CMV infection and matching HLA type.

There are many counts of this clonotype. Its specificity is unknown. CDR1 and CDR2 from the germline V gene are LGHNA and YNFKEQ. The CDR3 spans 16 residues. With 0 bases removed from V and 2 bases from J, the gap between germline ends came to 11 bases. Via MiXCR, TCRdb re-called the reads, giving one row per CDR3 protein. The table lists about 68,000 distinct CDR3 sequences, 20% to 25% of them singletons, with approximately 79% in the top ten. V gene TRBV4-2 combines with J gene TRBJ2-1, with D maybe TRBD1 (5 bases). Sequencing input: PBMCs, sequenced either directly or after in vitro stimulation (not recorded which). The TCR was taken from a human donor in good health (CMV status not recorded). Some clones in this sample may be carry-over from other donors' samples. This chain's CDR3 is CASSQDETDPYNEQFF. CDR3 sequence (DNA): TGTGCCAGCAGCCAAGATGAGACAGACCCCTACAATGAGCAGTTCTTC.